This T cell receptor (beta chain) was captured by sequencing in a study of blood T cell repertoires in COVID-19. Study-wide context: PBMCs, B-cell-depleted T cells, or T cells were the source of the cDNA or gDNA that made up the material.

The CDR3 is made up of 15 amino acids. The V gene end was trimmed by 0 bases and the J gene end by 3 bases; junction bases not matched to a gene: 5. Germline V gene sequence: CDR1 SGDLS, CDR2 YYNGEE. In its sample, this clone was seen once. Original data processing: From reference gene primer amplification, estimates of nucleated cell counts were derived. The method was immunoSEQ multiplex PCR; TCRdb's version includes in-frame clones alone and lacks a portion of them. V and J calls and clone size follow that table, whereas D and trimming were derived from the DNA. In the table there are tens of thousands of clones, 70% to 90% of which are singletons.

The sequence was obtained from a woman older than 75 with active or convalescent COVID-19. Sequenced material: peripheral blood. The chain links TRBV9 to TRBJ2-7, with TRBD1 matching over 8 bases. CDR3 sequence: CASSVAMGQVYEQYF. The CDR3 DNA reads as TGTGCCAGCAGCGTAGCTATGGGACAGGTCTACGAGCAGTACTTC.